Below, one T cell receptor (beta chain) is given with its context. A few counts support this clonotype. Its antigen specificity is not known. The sample holds no much larger clone one base away, and base qualities are not on file. This entry belongs to a study of T cells in Graves' hyperthyroidism and ophthalmopathy (dated by TCRdb to the late 2010s). Regarding the study in general: Peripheral blood samples were taken at the time of initial diagnosis, prior to any treatment. To identify distinguishing TCR V-J signatures, a discovery cohort of 95 to 100 patients was used, comprising 43 with Graves' ophthalmopathy and around 60 with stable Graves' hyperthyroidism. Prospective prediction of ophthalmopathy was tested in an independent validation cohort of about 19 hyperthyroidism patients and some 17 patients who later progressed to ophthalmopathy. The approximately 95 discovery patients were divided at random into training and test sets in a 7:3 ratio. The study also compared thyroid tissue and blood T-cell repertoires from five or six Graves' hyperthyroidism patients. Following sampling, methimazole starting at 30 mg daily was given to hyperthyroidism patients, and high-dose intravenous methylprednisolone was given to ophthalmopathy patients. According to the paper, TCR Vbeta CDR3 sequencing was carried out on 135 peripheral blood samples, which came from fewer than 50 ophthalmopathy, approximately 72 hyperthyroidism and approximately 17 progressor patients. What the authors observed across the whole study: In validation, the model predicted progression to ophthalmopathy with over 65% sensitivity and over 72% specificity, a median of approximately 6.5 months before onset. A 13 V-J signature model separated ophthalmopathy from stable hyperthyroidism, with about 90% sensitivity and roughly 84% specificity in cross-validation and 80%/75% in testing. No statistical method was used to set the sample size in advance, and investigators knew the group allocation. Most expanded thyroid clonotypes (frequency above 0.001) were also detected in blood, suggesting blood repertoires may reflect thyroid immune responses.

Taken from cysteine to phenylalanine, the CDR3 has 15 residues. Left in the record is the CDR3 DNA by itself, 45 bases read in frame from the first base. For CDR1 and CDR2, the germline V gene lists MNHEY and SVGAGI. A distance of 13 bases separates the germline ends of V and J, which lose 2 bases and 3 bases respectively. Stable Graves' hyperthyroidism was defined as the absence of progression to ophthalmopathy over 18 months of follow-up. Hyperthyroidism patients were aged 18 to 65 years and newly diagnosed, with disease duration of less than 2 months. Patients with uncontrolled infections, other autoimmune diseases, pregnancy or lactation were excluded. Diagnoses relied on clinical symptoms, serum thyroxine and TRAb, thyroid ultrasound and orbital computed tomography. Ficoll-Paque density gradient centrifugation was used to isolate PBMCs from approximately 10 ml of fresh peripheral blood. Trizol reagent was used to extract total RNA, and RNA quality was then checked on an Agilent 2100 Bioanalyzer.

TCR beta CDR3 regions were amplified from RNA transcripts. The first round of RT-PCR for the TCR CDR3 was performed with the HTBI primer set and the Qiagen OneStep RT-PCR kit. Libraries were constructed in a second round of multiplex PCR, after which size selection and purification were carried out. The libraries were sequenced on an Illumina HiSeq2000 using paired-end 100 bp reads. From the authors' description of their analysis: SOAPnuke was used to process the raw data, throwing out any read that contained adapters or uncalled bases, had a mean Phred below 15, or lacked an exact constant-primer or identifier match. High-quality paired reads were merged using COPE v1.2.5, and each unique nucleotide sequence was defined as a clonotype. Clonotypes were aligned to IMGT TRBV, TRBD and TRBJ reference segments using MiTCR v1.1. The analysis was restricted to V-J combinations with a frequency above 0.0001, which together covered roughly 99% of the repertoires. The TCS score was defined as F50 (clonal expansion) divided by E x V (chaos), with BLOSUM62-based TCRdist calculated between CDR3 peptides within each V-J. Welch's t-statistics and random forest reduced 500 to 650 V-J features to roughly 13, which were used in a naive Bayes classifier (R e1071). TCRdb ran its own pipeline on the public reads, namely fastp trimming at Q25 and MiXCR clone calling, and kept in-frame beta chains. Duplicate CDR3 protein sequences are folded into a single record with the most common DNA and genes. The V and J calls, along with clone size, are taken from TCRdb and not from the paper's own processing. The sample includes about 420,000 distinct CDR3 sequences, with roughly 15% observed a single time. In total, the top ten clones hold 5% to 6% of the sample.

Material for sequencing was blood. The sequence was collected from a woman aged 18-35 years with Graves' hyperthyroidism. The rearrangement combines TRBV6-5 with TRBJ1-2; matching of 5 bases hints at TRBD1 as the D gene. The sequenced DNA: TGTGCCAGCAGTTACAGGGGAACAGGAGACTATGGCTACACCTTC. Its protein product is CASSYRGTGDYGYTF.